These 5 T cell receptor beta chains originate from one sample sequenced in a study of CD8 T cells in Susac syndrome. The RNA, about 0.45 to 1 ug, was put through reverse transcription using random hexamers. TCRdb re-analysed the immunoSEQ multiplex PCR reads in MiXCR, keeping a single row per CDR3 protein. This table holds some 140,000 distinct CDR3 sequences, more than 85% found once. The source material was CD8+ T cells from PBMCs. These receptors originate from a human donor with Susac syndrome.

The chain joins TRBV20-1 to TRBJ2-1, with 10 positions matching TRBD2. CDR1 DFQATT and CDR2 SNEGSKA come from the germline V gene (reference sequence). The CDR3 sequence is 15 residues long. The V gene end was trimmed by 6 bases and the J gene end by 0 bases; junction bases not matched to a gene: 5. The CDR3 DNA reads as TGCAGTGCAGGACTAGCGGAAAGCTCCTACAATGAGCAGTTCTTC. Its protein is CSAGLAESSYNEQFF.

The genes are TRBV12-3 or TRBV12-4 and TRBJ2-1; D may be TRBD1 (6 bases). V shed 4 bases and J shed 0 bases, with 22 bases lying between them. This CDR3 is built from 19 residues. CDR3 coding DNA: TGTGCCAGCAGTTCTATGTCCGGGACAATGGTCGGCTCCTACAATGAGCAGTTCTTC. It specifies CASSSMSGTMVGSYNEQFF.

V usage is TRBV25-1 and J usage is TRBJ1-2; 7 bases match TRBD1. The ends lost 5 bases at V and 4 bases at J; junction bases unmatched: 10. CDR1 and CDR2 (germline): MGHDK, SYGVNS. This CDR3 spans 15 amino acids. The CDR3 sequence is CASSPQGTAAYGYTF. Here the CDR3 DNA reads TGTGCCAGCAGTCCGCAAGGGACAGCAGCCTATGGCTACACCTTC.

The chain recombines TRBV7-8 with TRBJ2-1; D may correspond to TRBD1 or TRBD2 (5 bases each). The CDR3 runs 15 residues. The germline gives CDR1 SGHVS, CDR2 FQNEAQ. V was trimmed by 3 bases and J by 6 bases, leaving 15 bases between them. CDR3 in DNA: TGTGCCAGCAGCTTTAGGGGACCCGGGATCAATGAGCAGTTCTTC. It translates to CASSFRGPGINEQFF.

The CDR3 DNA is TGTGCCAGCAGTTACGGGACTAGCGGGGCCTACAATGAGCAGTTCTTC. Translated: CASSYGTSGAYNEQFF. The chain uses TRBV6-5 and TRBJ2-1, with TRBD2 matching 13 bases. Losses at the gene ends were 2 bases for V and 2 bases for J; bases not matched to a gene: 0. The CDR3 runs 16 residues. The germline V gene encodes CDR1 MNHEY and CDR2 SVGAGI.